This is a list of T cell receptor beta chains from one sample in a study of blood T cell repertoires in COVID-19. Only in-frame clones appear in the TCRdb table, and some are missing; sequencing was by immunoSEQ multiplex PCR. This table holds 210,000 or so clones, 80% found once. Specimen: PBMCs or T cells enriched from blood (not recorded which). The receptors originated from a young man with acute COVID-19. Both conserved end residues are part of each CDR3. The D gene is left open where the match is weak. For some rows the clone size is stated as once, few or many, or as a class when expanded; others skip it.

>TRBJ1-2|-|TRBV19|-
CASQDRRLYGYTF
TGTGCCTCCCAAGACAGGCGCCTCTATGGCTACACCTTC
>TRBJ2-7|-|TRBV18|TRBD2
CASSPPSGGANEQYF
TGTGCCAGCTCACCCCCCAGCGGGGGAGCGAACGAGCAGTACTTC
>TRBJ1-2|-|TRBV19|TRBD1
CASSIGGQGIGGYTF
TGTGCCAGTAGTATAGGAGGACAGGGGATCGGCGGCTACACCTTC
>TRBJ1-5|-|TRBV18|TRBD1
CASSSTGDQPQHF
TGTGCCAGCTCATCCACAGGGGATCAGCCCCAGCATTTT
>TRBJ1-4|-|TRBV6-5|TRBD1
CASRATGKEEKLFF
TGTGCCAGCAGAGCGACAGGGAAGGAAGAAAAACTGTTTTTT
>TRBJ1-2|-|TRBV6-2/TRBV6-3|-
CASSYSRTGGYGYTF
TGTGCCAGCAGTTACTCTCGGACGGGGGGCTATGGCTACACCTTC
>TRBJ1-1|-|TRBV19|TRBD1
CASLGQGQAFF
TGTGCCAGTTTAGGACAGGGACAGGCTTTCTTT
>TRBJ1-1|-|TRBV29-1|TRBD1
CSVQPGTEGEAFF
TGCAGCGTTCAACCCGGGACAGAAGGTGAAGCTTTCTTT
>TRBJ1-6|-|TRBV19|-
CASTSGLSYNSPLHF
TGTGCCAGTACCTCAGGGCTCTCCTATAATTCACCCCTCCACTTT
>TRBJ2-1|once|TRBV7-6|TRBD2
CASSSERGSYNEQFF
TGTGCCAGCAGCTCGGAGCGGGGGAGCTACAATGAGCAGTTCTTC
>TRBJ1-2|-|TRBV6-5|TRBD1
CASSPGTGRYGYTF
TGTGCCAGCAGTCCCGGGACAGGCAGATATGGCTACACCTTC
>TRBJ1-6|-|TRBV5-5|-
CASSLIQVNSYNSPLHF
TGTGCCAGCAGCTTGATTCAGGTGAACTCCTATAATTCACCCCTCCACTTT
>TRBJ1-2|-|TRBV12-3/TRBV12-4|-
CASASFPGGYTF
TGTGCCAGCGCTAGCTTCCCGGGGGGCTACACCTTC
>TRBJ1-5|few|TRBV19|-
CASSIQGFNNQPQHF
TGTGCCAGTAGTATACAGGGTTTTAACAATCAGCCCCAGCATTTT
>TRBJ1-2|-|TRBV29-1|-
CSVDKEGRGYGYTF
TGCAGCGTTGATAAGGAGGGGCGCGGCTATGGCTACACCTTC
>TRBJ2-7|-|TRBV3-1/TRBV3-2|-
CASSQQYEQYF
TGTGCCAGCAGCCAACAGTACGAGCAGTACTTC
>TRBJ2-2|once|TRBV7-3|TRBD1
CASSPTTGDNTGELFF
TGTGCCAGCAGCCCTACCACAGGGGACAACACCGGGGAGCTGTTTTTT
>TRBJ1-1|many|TRBV7-9|-
CASSQRGGDTEAFF
TGTGCCAGCAGCCAGCGGGGTGGAGACACTGAAGCTTTCTTT
>TRBJ2-5|-|TRBV11-2|TRBD1
CASASRGWVETQYF
TGTGCCAGTGCTAGCAGGGGGTGGGTAGAGACCCAGTACTTC
>TRBJ2-7|-|TRBV3-1/TRBV3-2|-
CASSQDRDWQYF
TGTGCCAGCAGCCAAGACCGGGACTGGCAGTACTTC
>TRBJ2-3|-|TRBV19|TRBD2
CASSIRLAGSDTQYF
TGTGCCAGTAGTATTAGACTAGCGGGGTCAGATACGCAGTATTTT
>TRBJ1-1|-|TRBV11-2|-
CASSPNTNTEAFF
TGTGCCAGCAGCCCCAACACAAACACTGAAGCTTTCTTT
>TRBJ2-3|-|TRBV3-1/TRBV3-2|-
CASSLLGDTQYF
TGTGCCAGCAGCCTCCTAGGAGATACGCAGTATTTT
>TRBJ2-7|-|TRBV7-3|-
CASSPRGTALSEQYF
TGTGCCAGCAGCCCACGGGGGACAGCCTTGAGCGAGCAGTACTTC
>TRBJ1-2|-|TRBV9|-
CASSQSRTADYGYTF
TGTGCCAGCAGCCAAAGTAGAACAGCTGACTATGGCTACACCTTC
>TRBJ2-4|-|TRBV24-1|-
CATSDSGAKNIQYF
TGTGCCACCAGTGATTCAGGGGCAAAAAACATTCAGTACTTC
>TRBJ2-5|-|TRBV6-5|-
CASRREETQYF
TGTGCCAGCAGGAGGGAAGAGACCCAGTACTTC
>TRBJ1-3|-|TRBV7-2|-
CASSPQVSGNTIYF
TGTGCCAGCAGCCCACAGGTTTCTGGAAACACCATATATTTT
>TRBJ1-2|-|TRBV28|TRBD1
CASTQGAPGYTF
TGTGCCAGTACACAGGGGGCGCCTGGCTACACCTTC
>TRBJ1-2|-|TRBV6-1|-
CASSDLGRGYTF
TGTGCCAGCAGTGATCTCGGCAGGGGCTACACCTTC
>TRBJ1-2|-|TRBV28|TRBD1
CASSSGQGFYGYTF
TGTGCCAGCAGTTCGGGACAGGGCTTCTATGGCTACACCTTC
>TRBJ1-3|-|TRBV5-3|TRBD1
CARSPLPGQGNDAGNTIYF
TGTGCCAGAAGCCCGCTACCGGGACAGGGGAACGATGCTGGAAACACCATATATTTT
>TRBJ1-2|-|TRBV30|TRBD1
CAWQFRDRNYGYTF
TGTGCCTGGCAATTTAGGGACAGGAACTATGGCTACACCTTC
>TRBJ2-5|-|TRBV30|-
CAWSVQGVGTQYF
TGTGCCTGGAGTGTACAAGGGGTGGGGACCCAGTACTTC
>TRBJ1-1|-|TRBV7-3|TRBD1
CASSLKTGTDAFF
TGTGCCAGCAGCTTAAAAACCGGGACAGACGCTTTCTTT
>TRBJ2-7|-|TRBV5-1|TRBD2
CASSFGGVGYEQYF
TGCGCCAGCAGCTTTGGGGGGGTTGGCTACGAGCAGTACTTC
>TRBJ1-2|once|TRBV5-1|TRBD1
CASSLEGQGANGYTF
TGCGCCAGCAGCTTGGAGGGACAGGGGGCAAATGGCTACACCTTC